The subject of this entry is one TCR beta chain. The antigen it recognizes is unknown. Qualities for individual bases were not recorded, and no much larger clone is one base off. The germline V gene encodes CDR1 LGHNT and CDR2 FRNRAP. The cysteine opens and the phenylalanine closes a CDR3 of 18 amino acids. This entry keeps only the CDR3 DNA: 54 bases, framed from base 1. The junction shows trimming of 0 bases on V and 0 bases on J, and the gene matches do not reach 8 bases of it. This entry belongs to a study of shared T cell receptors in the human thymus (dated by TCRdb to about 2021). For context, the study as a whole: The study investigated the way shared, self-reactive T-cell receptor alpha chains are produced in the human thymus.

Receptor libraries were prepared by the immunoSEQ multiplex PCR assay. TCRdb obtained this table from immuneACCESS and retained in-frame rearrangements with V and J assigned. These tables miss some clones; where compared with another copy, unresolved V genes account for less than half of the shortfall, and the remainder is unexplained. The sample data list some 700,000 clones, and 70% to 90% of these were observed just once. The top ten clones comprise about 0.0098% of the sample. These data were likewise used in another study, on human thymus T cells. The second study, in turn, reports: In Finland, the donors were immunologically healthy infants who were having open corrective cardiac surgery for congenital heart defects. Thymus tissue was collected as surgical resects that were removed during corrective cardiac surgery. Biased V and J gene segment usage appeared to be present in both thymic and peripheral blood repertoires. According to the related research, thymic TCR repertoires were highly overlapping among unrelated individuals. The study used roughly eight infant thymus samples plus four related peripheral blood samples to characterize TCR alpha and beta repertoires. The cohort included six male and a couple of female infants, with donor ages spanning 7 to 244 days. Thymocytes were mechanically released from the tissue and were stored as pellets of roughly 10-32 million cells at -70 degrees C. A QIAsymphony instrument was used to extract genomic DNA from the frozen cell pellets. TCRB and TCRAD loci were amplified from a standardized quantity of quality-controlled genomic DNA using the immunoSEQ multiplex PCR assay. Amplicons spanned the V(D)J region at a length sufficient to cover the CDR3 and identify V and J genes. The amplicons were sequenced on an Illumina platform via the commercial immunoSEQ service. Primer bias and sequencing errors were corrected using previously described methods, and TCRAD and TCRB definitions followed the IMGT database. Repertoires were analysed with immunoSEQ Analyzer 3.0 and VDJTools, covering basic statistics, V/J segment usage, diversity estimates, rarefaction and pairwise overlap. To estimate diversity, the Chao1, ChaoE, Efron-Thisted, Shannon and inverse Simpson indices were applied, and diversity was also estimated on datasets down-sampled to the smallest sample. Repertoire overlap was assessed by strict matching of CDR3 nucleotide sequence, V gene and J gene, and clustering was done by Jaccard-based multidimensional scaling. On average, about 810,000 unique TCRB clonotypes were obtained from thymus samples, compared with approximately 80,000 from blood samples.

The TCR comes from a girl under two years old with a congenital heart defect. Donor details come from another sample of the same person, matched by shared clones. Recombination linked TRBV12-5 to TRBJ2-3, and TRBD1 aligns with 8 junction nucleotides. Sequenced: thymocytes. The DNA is TGTGCTAGTGGTTTGGTACGATCGGACAGGGCTAGCACAGATACGCAGTATTTT. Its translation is CASGLVRSDRASTDTQYF. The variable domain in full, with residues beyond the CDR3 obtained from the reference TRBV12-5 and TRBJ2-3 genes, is DARVTQTPRHKVTEMGQEVTMRCQPILGHNTVFWYRQTMMQGLELLAYFRNRAPLDDSGMPKDRFSAEMPDATLATLKIQPSEPRDSAVYFCASGLVRSDRASTDTQYFGPGTRLTVL.